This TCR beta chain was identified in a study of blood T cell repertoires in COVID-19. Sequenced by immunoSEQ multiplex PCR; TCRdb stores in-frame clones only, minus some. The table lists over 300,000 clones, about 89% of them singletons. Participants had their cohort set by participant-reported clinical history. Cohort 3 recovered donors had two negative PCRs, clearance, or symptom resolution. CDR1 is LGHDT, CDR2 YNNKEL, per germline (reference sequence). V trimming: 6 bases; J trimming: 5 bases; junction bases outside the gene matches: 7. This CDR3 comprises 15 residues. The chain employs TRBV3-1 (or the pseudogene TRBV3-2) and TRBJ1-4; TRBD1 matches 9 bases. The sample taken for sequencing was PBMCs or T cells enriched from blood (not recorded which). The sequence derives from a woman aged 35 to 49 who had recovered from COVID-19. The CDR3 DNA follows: TGTGCCAGCAGTCATCCGGGACAGGGAAATGAAAAACTGTTTTTT. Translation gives CASSHPGQGNEKLFF.